The source of this T cell receptor (beta chain) is a study of monozygotic twins with inflammatory bowel disease. Regarding the study as a whole: Differing immunosuppressive treatments may have added variability to patient repertoires.

From germline, CDR1 is MDHEN and CDR2 SYDVKM. The CDR3 is 15 amino acids. One blood sample of 2 to 2.5 ml was taken from each donor. Worth noting for this clonotype: Its specificity is not known.

Template switching appended UMIs that held a 6-nucleotide sample barcode. Following a re-call of the 5' RACE reads, TCRdb has one entry per CDR3 protein and lacks DNA. With over 90,000 distinct CDR3 sequences in the sample, the ten largest clones hold less than 2%. The clonotype was recovered from a human donor with ulcerative colitis or Crohn's disease, or a healthy co-twin of an affected twin (not recorded which). V and J are TRBV28 and TRBJ2-3; TCRdb selects TRBD2, and the lack of DNA leaves this call unchecked. The sample was blood. CDR3 residues: CASSFGLAGTDTQYF.